These 6 T cell receptor beta chains came from one sample sequenced in a study of siplizumab effects on memory and regulatory T cells. TCRdb's table, derived via immunoSEQ multiplex PCR, lists solely in-frame clones and lacks some. Here the sample spans about 120,000 clones, 90% to 95% being singletons. Sequencing was performed on non-Treg CD4+ T cells sorted from blood. The receptors were gathered from a human donor in good health.

The chain uses TRBV2 and TRBJ1-1; D not certain. This CDR3 comprises 13 residues. In germline, CDR1 is SNHLY, CDR2 FYNNEI. The V end was cut by 7 bases, the J end by 0 bases, with 9 bases between. This chain's CDR3 is CASIKSMNTEAFF. For the CDR3, the DNA is TGTGCCAGCATTAAATCGATGAACACTGAAGCTTTCTTT.

This clone occurred a few times. This chain uses TRBV27 with TRBJ1-1; D remains ambiguous. V was trimmed by 4 bases and J by 4 bases, leaving 16 bases between them. The germline gives CDR1 MNHEY, CDR2 SMNVEV (reference sequence). This CDR3 contains 15 residues. Written as DNA, the CDR3 is TGTGCCAGCAGTTCTGACCGTAGCCCTGCCACTGAAGCTTTCTTT. Protein product: CASSSDRSPATEAFF.

The V and J genes are TRBV11-2 and TRBJ2-2, with a weak D call TRBD1 (5 bases). The CDR3 has 15 amino acids. With 7 bases removed from V and 1 base from J, the gap between germline ends came to 13 bases. Germline CDR1 is SGHAT and CDR2 is FQNNGV. The CDR3 region has the DNA TGTGCCAGCACCCTCGACAGACAGAACACCGGGGAGCTGTTTTTT. This translates into CASTLDRQNTGELFF.

This sequence joins TRBV4-3 and TRBJ1-4, with unresolved D. CDR1 LGHNA and CDR2 YSLEER come from the germline V gene. Trimming left V 0 bases short and J 4 bases short, with 9 bases between. There are 15 residues in the CDR3. The CDR3 loop reads CASSQEARGNEKLFF. Written as DNA, the CDR3 is TGCGCCAGCAGCCAAGAGGCGCGGGGTAATGAAAAACTGTTTTTT.

The gene calls are TRBV7-2 and TRBJ1-3; 7 bases map to TRBD1. CDR1 and CDR2 from the germline V gene are SGHTA and FQGNSA. This CDR3 is 12 amino acids long. V lost 10 bases and J lost 2; bases outside the gene matches: 2. The CDR3 region is CAKGGAGNTIYF. The CDR3 DNA reads TGTGCCAAAGGGGGCGCTGGAAACACCATATATTTT.

CDR3 sequence (DNA): TGTGCCAGCAGTGGGTTCGGGTCCGCCGCTGAAGCTTTCTTT. This codes for CASSGFGSAAEAFF. The chain recombines TRBV6-6 with TRBJ1-1; no clear D gene. The CDR3 totals 14 residues. The germline gives CDR1 MNHNY, CDR2 SVGAGI (reference sequence). The V end was cut by 5 bases, the J end by 6 bases, with 16 bases between.